Following are 27 T cell receptor beta chains from one sample sequenced in a study of T cells in Graves' hyperthyroidism and ophthalmopathy. Researchers took RNA transcripts and amplified the TCR beta CDR3 regions from them. TCR CDR3 underwent first-round RT-PCR with the HTBI primer set. TCRdb passed the multiplex PCR reads through MiXCR, listing each CDR3 protein once. The sample records a few hundred thousand distinct CDR3 sequences, around 46% being singletons. Source material: peripheral blood or thyroid tissue (not recorded which). The receptor set was obtained from a woman younger than 30 with Graves' hyperthyroidism.

The sample holds a few counts of this clonotype. CDR3 region: CATRGQPGSYNSPLHF. The CDR3 DNA reads as TGTGCCACCAGGGGACAGCCGGGCTCCTATAATTCACCCCTCCACTTT. The chain carries TRBV27 and TRBJ1-6; 7 bases match TRBD1. Germline assignment: CDR1 MNHEY and CDR2 SMNVEV (reference sequence). V dropped 10 bases and J dropped 0; count of bases not matched to a gene: 9. The CDR3 runs to 16 residues.

In this sample, this clonotype turned up many times. V usage is TRBV5-1 and J usage is TRBJ1-4; D is perhaps TRBD1 (5 bases). This CDR3 region has 14 residues. CDR1 and CDR2 from the germline V gene are SGHRS and YFSETQ. V dropped 1 base and J dropped 6 bases, with 10 bases sitting between them. The CDR3 loop reads CASSLRGGDEKLFF. The CDR3 coding sequence is TGCGCCAGCAGCTTGAGGGGTGGAGATGAAAAACTGTTTTTT.

The chain carries TRBV10-3 and TRBJ1-5; weak D call: TRBD1 (5 bases). Trimming removed 5 bases at V and 11 bases at J, with 16 bases between. This CDR3 has 13 amino acids. The germline V gene has CDR1 ENHRY and CDR2 SYGVKD. The chain's CDR3 is CAISRQPQETQHF. CDR3 bases: TGTGCCATCAGTAGACAGCCCCAAGAGACCCAGCATTTT.

The genes are TRBV15 and TRBJ2-3; 8 nucleotides align to TRBD1. Germline trimming cut 5 bases from V and 2 bases from J; bases unmatched to any gene: 9. In germline, CDR1 is LNHNV, CDR2 YYDKDF (reference sequence). The CDR3 loop spans 16 amino acids. The CDR3 region is CATSADQDRDTDTQYF. CDR3 bases: TGTGCCACCAGCGCGGACCAGGACAGGGACACAGATACGCAGTATTTT.

With respect to this clonotype: This may arise from a read error, as a much more abundant clone is one base away. V usage is TRBV24-1 and J usage is TRBJ1-4; D remains ambiguous. The length of the CDR3 is 13 residues. Trimming shortened V by 4 bases and J by 5 bases, and 7 bases separated the two germline ends. The germline CDR1 and CDR2 sequences are KGHDR and SFDVKD. The CDR3, as DNA: TGTGCCACCAGTGAGGGGTACAATGAAAAACTGTTTTTT. Its translation: CATSEGYNEKLFF.

The gene calls are TRBV20-1 and TRBJ2-3; 8 bases align to TRBD2. After removal of 6 bases from V and 0 bases from J, the junction contained 8 bases not matched to a gene. Germline V gene data show CDR1 as DFQATT and CDR2 as SNEGSKA (reference sequence). The CDR3 contains 15 residues. The CDR3 region has the DNA TGCAGTGCCCCGAGCCCTAGCGGGAGCACAGATACGCAGTATTTT. Translating gives CSAPSPSGSTDTQYF.

The table lists this clonotype with many counts. V gene TRBV12-3 or TRBV12-4 combines with J gene TRBJ1-2; 7 bases match TRBD1. The CDR3 consists of 15 residues. Losses at the gene ends were 6 bases for V and 6 bases for J; bases not matched to a gene: 13. The CDR3: CASSPRDSFGDGYTF. The CDR3 DNA is TGTGCCAGCAGCCCTCGGGACAGCTTTGGGGATGGCTACACCTTC.

The chain combines TRBV11-2 with TRBJ2-5; TRBD2 is a possible D gene (6 bases). V was trimmed by 5 bases and J by 5 bases, leaving 21 bases between them. Germline values: CDR1 SGHAT, CDR2 FQNNGV. This CDR3 has 16 residues. CDR3 sequence reads: CASSPYSGRGSETQYF. The CDR3 DNA reads TGTGCCAGCAGCCCATATTCCGGGAGAGGTAGTGAGACCCAGTACTTC.

This rearrangement joins TRBV7-2 to TRBJ2-6; no reliable D call. V was pared by 1 base and J by 3 bases, with 7 bases between. Germline V gene lookup returns CDR1 SGHTA and CDR2 FQGNSA. The CDR3 totals 15 residues. CDR3 amino acids: CASSLESGGANVLTF. Here the CDR3 DNA reads TGTGCCAGCAGCTTAGAGTCGGGTGGGGCCAACGTCCTGACTTTC.

The chain links TRBV29-1 to TRBJ2-5, with 9 positions matching TRBD1. The CDR3 extends over 13 amino acids. The J segment lost 5 bases and the V segment lost 8 bases, leaving 9 bases of the junction unmatched. Germline CDR1 SQVTM, CDR2 ANQGSEA. Written as DNA, the CDR3 is TGCAGCCTCCGAACAGGGGGCGGCGAGACCCAGTACTTC. Its protein is CSLRTGGGETQYF. Using reference TRBV29-1 and TRBJ2-5 for the parts outside the CDR3, the full variable domain is SAVISQKPSRDICQRGTSLTIQCQVDSQVTMMFWYRQQPGQSLTLIATANQGSEATYESGFVIDKFPISRPNLTFSTLTVSNMSPEDSSIYLCSLRTGGGETQYFGPGTRLLVL.

The J gene is TRBJ1-1, the V gene TRBV15; the D is unclear. V lost 8 bases and J lost 3, with 16 bases in between. This CDR3 region has 14 residues. Germline V gene lookup returns CDR1 LNHNV and CDR2 YYDKDF (reference sequence). CDR3 nucleotides: TGTGCCACCGTACGGAGCAGGCTTTACACTGAAGCTTTCTTT. This sequence encodes CATVRSRLYTEAFF.

There are many counts of this clonotype. V gene TRBV4-1 combines with J gene TRBJ2-5; 10 bases map to TRBD2. The J segment lost 5 bases and the V segment lost 2 bases, leaving 17 bases of the junction unmatched. The V gene's germline CDR1 is MGHRA and CDR2 YSYEKL. CDR3 length: 19 amino acids. CDR3 DNA sequence: TGCGCCAGCAGCCAATCGGCTAAAGCGGGAGGGGATTGTGAGGAGACCCAGTACTTC. Translation gives CASSQSAKAGGDCEETQYF.

This clonotype appeared many times. V usage is TRBV10-3 and J usage is TRBJ2-5; perhaps TRBD1 as D (5 bases). Deletions cut 6 bases from V and 5 bases from J, with 13 bases between. The V gene's germline CDR1 is ENHRY and CDR2 SYGVKD. This CDR3 is 13 amino acids long. The CDR3 is CAIRTDSQETQYF. The CDR3 region has the DNA TGTGCCATCAGAACTGACAGCCAGGAGACCCAGTACTTC.

The rearrangement links TRBV29-1 to TRBJ1-5, with a tentative D call TRBD1 (5 bases). The CDR3 runs to 12 residues. Per the germline V gene, CDR1 is SQVTM and CDR2 is ANQGSEA. The germline V and J ends were trimmed by 4 bases and 3 bases, with 7 bases remaining between them. This chain's CDR3 is CSVGTNNQPQHF. The CDR3 DNA sequence: TGCAGCGTTGGGACAAACAATCAGCCCCAGCATTTT.

This clonotype showed up many times. The V call is TRBV27, the J call TRBJ2-2; no clear D gene. V lost 6 bases, J lost 3 bases, and 5 bases lay in between. This CDR3 comprises 12 residues. The germline V gene has CDR1 MNHEY and CDR2 SMNVEV (reference sequence). CDR3 nucleotides: TGTGCCAGCAGCTTACACACCGGGGAGCTGTTTTTT. Residues: CASSLHTGELFF.

This clonotype turned up a few times. The chain is built from TRBV14 and TRBJ1-2; possibly TRBD1 for D (6 bases). The V gene's germline CDR1 is SGHDN and CDR2 FVKESK. Trimming cost V 10 bases and J 8 bases, with 11 bases left between them. CDR3 length: 10 residues. Here the CDR3 DNA reads TGTGCCACATACAGGGAGGGCTACACCTTC. This codes for CATYREGYTF.

Notes on this clonotype: A much larger clone lies one base from this, so it may be a read error. The chain joins TRBV9 to TRBJ2-5, with 8 bases lining up with TRBD2. CDR3 length: 17 residues. V lost 0 bases and J lost 5; bases outside the gene matches: 12. Looked up from germline, CDR1 is SGDLS and CDR2 is YYNGEE. CDR3 bases: TGTGCCAGCAGCGTAGCTTGGGGACTCGGGAGGGCTGAGACCCAGTACTTC. The encoded protein is CASSVAWGLGRAETQYF.

This clonotype was seen many times. The gene calls are TRBV5-6 and TRBJ1-5; a possible D gene is TRBD1 (5 bases). This CDR3 has 18 residues. The V end lost 6 bases, the J end lost 5 bases, and 27 bases lay between the germline ends. Germline V CDR1 and CDR2: SGHDT, YYEEEE. The CDR3 nucleotides are TGTGCCAGCACCCATTGGGGTGGAGGGCAGACCAGGGATCAGCCCCAGCATTTT. This codes for CASTHWGGGQTRDQPQHF.

This clonotype has at least ten counts. The CDR3 is CAPRRTGGGGYTF. The CDR3 DNA is TGTGCCCCCAGGAGGACAGGGGGCGGTGGCTACACCTTC. The chain joins TRBV2 to TRBJ1-2; 11 positions agree with TRBD1. The CDR3 totals 13 residues. The germline gives CDR1 SNHLY, CDR2 FYNNEI. The J segment lost 7 bases and the V segment lost 11 bases, leaving 9 bases of the junction unmatched.

At least ten counts were recorded for this clonotype. The chain carries TRBV19 and TRBJ1-6, with D possibly matching TRBD1 (5 bases). The CDR3 covers 14 residues. The germline V and J ends were trimmed by 6 bases and 4 bases, with 10 bases remaining between them. CDR1 LNHDA and CDR2 SQIVND come from the germline V gene (reference sequence). The CDR3 is CASSHDSYNSPLHF. CDR3 DNA: TGTGCCAGTAGCCATGACAGTTATAATTCACCCCTCCACTTT.

This clonotype has a handful of counts. The chain combines TRBV6-2 or TRBV6-3 with TRBJ2-5; 10 bases agree with TRBD1. The CDR3 sequence is 16 residues long. Germline CDR1 MNHEY, CDR2 SVGEGT. V lost 5 bases, J lost 6 bases, and 12 bases stayed unmatched. In DNA, the CDR3 is TGTGCCAGCAGTCCGTTCGCGGGACAGGGGAGAAAGACCCAGTACTTC. This sequence encodes CASSPFAGQGRKTQYF.

In this sample, this clonotype turned up once. Germline is not matched at one junction end, which may reflect a read error. In DNA, the CDR3 is TGTGCCAGCAGCCTCGTAGACGGCCGAGCTAACTATGACTACACCTTC. This translates into CASSLVDGRANYDYTF. The rearrangement joins TRBV7-9 to TRBJ1-2; no clear D gene. The CDR3 is made up of 16 amino acids. Per germline, CDR1 SEHNR and CDR2 FQNEAQ (reference sequence).

The gene calls are TRBV4-1 and TRBJ1-6; 7 nucleotides align to TRBD1. Germline CDR1 MGHRA, CDR2 YSYEKL. The CDR3 covers 16 residues. J lost 8 bases, V lost 0 bases, and 7 bases had no gene match. This CDR3 reads CASSQETGFWYSPLHF. DNA of the CDR3: TGCGCCAGCAGCCAAGAGACAGGGTTTTGGTATTCACCCCTCCACTTT.

The chain links TRBV7-3 to TRBJ2-5; 7 positions agree with TRBD1. The germline gives CDR1 SGHTA, CDR2 FQGTGA. J was trimmed by 0 bases and V by 5 bases; bases with no gene match: 12. The CDR3 has 17 amino acids. The CDR3 spells CASSRDRGLAYQETQYF. For the CDR3, the DNA is TGTGCCAGCAGCCGGGACAGAGGACTTGCGTACCAAGAGACCCAGTACTTC.

The chain combines TRBV29-1 with TRBJ2-7; 8 positions match TRBD1. CDR1 and CDR2 (germline): SQVTM, ANQGSEA. The CDR3 spans 15 residues. The ends lost 0 bases at V and 7 bases at J; junction bases unmatched: 11. CDR3 protein: CSVEDDRGSYNEQYF. The DNA for the CDR3 is TGCAGCGTTGAAGATGACAGGGGCTCCTACAATGAGCAGTACTTC.

This clonotype showed up many times. V usage is TRBV6-1 and J usage is TRBJ1-6, with D perhaps TRBD1 (5 bases). From germline, CDR1 is MNHNS and CDR2 SASEGT. V gave up 0 bases and J gave up 7 bases, with 16 bases separating them. There are 17 residues in the CDR3. CDR3 sequence: CASSEALGGVRNSPLHF. In DNA, the CDR3 is TGTGCCAGCAGTGAAGCGCTTGGGGGGGTGAGAAATTCACCCCTCCACTTT.

The chain is built from TRBV15 and TRBJ1-2; D not certain. This CDR3 is 15 amino acids long. Germline CDR1 and CDR2: LNHNV and YYDKDF (reference sequence). Trimming stripped 1 base from V and 7 bases from J, with 16 bases between. CDR3 amino acids: CATSRAAARWSGYTF. The CDR3 nucleotides are TGTGCCACCAGCAGAGCCGCGGCACGGTGGAGTGGCTACACCTTC.